Below, one T cell receptor (beta chain) is given with its context. The assay was immunoSEQ multiplex PCR, and TCRdb's table has in-frame clones only and misses some. The sample consists of 55,000 to 90,000 clones, more than 80% of them appearing once. V lost 3 bases and J lost 5, with 16 bases in between. The CDR3 is 15 amino acids. Germline V gives CDR1 SGDLS, CDR2 YYNGEE. The sample originates from a study of OX40 agonist ivuxolimab in advanced cancers. For the study at large: An anti-OX40 (CD134) antibody with agonistic activity, ivuxolimab, was administered to patients.

This chain joins TRBV9 and TRBJ2-3; D gene unclear. Sequenced here: CD4+ or CD8+ T cells sorted from blood, sampled in a trial of the OX40 agonist ivuxolimab. The TCR comes from an adult with an advanced solid tumor such as melanoma, head and neck, liver or kidney cancer. CDR3 bases: TGTGCCAGCAGCGGACGCTCTAGGAATCTAGATACGCAGTATTTT. Protein: CASSGRSRNLDTQYF.